The T cell receptor (beta chain) under discussion was sequenced for a study of post-analysis software for immune sequencing data. The overall study: Secondary progressive, relapsing-remitting and progressive-relapsing multiple sclerosis were among the included disease courses.

CDR3 size: 16 residues. CDR1 and CDR2 from the germline V gene are WNHNN and SYGVQD (reference sequence). Trimming at V came to 0 bases and at J to 11 bases, leaving 15 bases not matched to a gene. Prepared libraries of TCR beta cDNA carried unique molecular identifiers. cDNA molecules numbering about 480,000 came from roughly 1.1 to 9.2 million T cells. TCRdb called the PCR reads again in MiXCR, with one record for every CDR3 protein. In the table there are some 690,000 distinct CDR3 sequences, just under 30% of which are singletons. This clonotype was picked up a small number of times. Its antigen is currently unknown. Study outcomes and limitations: Higher frequency in patients than in controls was seen for roughly five TRBV segments, with TRBV5-6, TRBV5-1 and TRBV20-1 among them. Those samples that were prepared in the same batch co-clustered strongly by F measure. A significant reduction in normalized Chao1 diversity was observed in multiple sclerosis patients versus controls.

Sequencing was done on a sample of blood. This sequence was found in a girl between 5 and 17 years old with multiple sclerosis. V is TRBV10-1 and J is TRBJ2-5, with 7 bases lining up with TRBD1. The CDR3 DNA sequence: TGCGCCAGCAGTGAGTCAGGGGGCCGTAGGGGATCGGAGCAGTACTTC. Protein sequence: CASSESGGRRGSEQYF.